The 28 T cell receptor beta chains presented below share a single source sample, sequenced in a study of T cell repertoires in cytomegalovirus infection. TCRdb processed the reads anew with MiXCR; each CDR3 protein has one entry. Of hundreds of thousands of distinct CDR3 sequences in the sample, roughly 20% were seen once. The sample was PBMCs. The receptors shown here come from a human donor in good health (CMV status not recorded). Some clones in this sample may be carry-over from other donors' samples.

This clonotype was detected ten times or more. The rearrangement joins TRBV7-2 to TRBJ2-7, with a weak D call TRBD2 (6 bases). The CDR3 spans 13 residues. Germline V lookup: CDR1 SGHTA, CDR2 FQGNSA. The V gene lost 7 bases and the J gene lost 4 bases, with 14 bases spanning the gap. CDR3 nucleotide sequence: TGTGCCAGCACCTCTAGAGGGAGGTACGAGCAGTACTTC. As protein: CASTSRGRYEQYF.

This clonotype occurred a few times. This chain connects TRBV6-2 or TRBV6-3 to TRBJ2-4; D not resolved. The CDR3 covers 16 residues. Germline V gives CDR1 MNHEY, CDR2 SVGEGT. Trimming stripped 6 bases from V and 0 bases from J, with 15 bases between. The CDR3 here is CASSKIGRIAKNIQYF. CDR3 DNA: TGTGCCAGCAGCAAGATTGGGCGGATAGCCAAAAACATTCAGTACTTC.

At least ten counts were recorded for this clonotype. The CDR3 DNA reads as TGTGCCAGCAGCTTACAAGCGGGACTCACCTACGAGCAGTACTTC. Translated, it gives CASSLQAGLTYEQYF. The chain recombines TRBV7-2 with TRBJ2-7, with 7 bases matching TRBD2. The CDR3 extends over 15 amino acids. The V and J ends lost 2 bases and 2 bases, in that order; junction bases with no gene match: 6. Germline V gene data show CDR1 as SGHTA and CDR2 as FQGNSA.

The chain employs TRBV5-4 and TRBJ2-7, with 8 bases lining up with TRBD2. V shed 1 base and J 6 bases; nucleotides not matched to a gene: 9. Germline V lookup: CDR1 SGHNT, CDR2 YYREEE (reference sequence). The CDR3 runs to 15 residues. CDR3 sequence reads: CASSLIREGVGEQYF. The DNA for the CDR3 is TGTGCCAGCAGCTTGATCCGGGAGGGAGTTGGCGAGCAGTACTTC.

This clonotype has at least ten counts. The chain has TRBV4-3 and TRBJ2-2; D is ambiguous. The V end lost 0 bases, the J end lost 4 bases, and 6 bases lay between the germline ends. The germline gives CDR1 LGHNA, CDR2 YSLEER. This CDR3 has 14 amino acids. The CDR3 region has the DNA TGCGCCAGCAGCCAAGATCCTCGCACCGGGGAGCTGTTTTTT. It encodes CASSQDPRTGELFF.

This clonotype came up many times. No DNA is shown, since the ends of the CDR3 on it are uncertain; the CDR3 is the one TCRdb lists. The V gene is TRBV7-8, the J gene TRBJ2-5. The CDR3 is 14 residues long, counting both termini. Germline assignment: CDR1 SGHVS and CDR2 FQNEAQ. This CDR3 is CASSLAGFLETQYF.

This clonotype was picked up many times. This rearrangement joins TRBV7-2 to TRBJ2-7; D gene unclear. The germline V and J ends were trimmed by 1 base and 1 base, with 8 bases remaining between them. This CDR3 has 14 amino acids. Germline V gene data show CDR1 as SGHTA and CDR2 as FQGNSA. As DNA, the CDR3 is TGTGCCAGCAGCTTAGTACTTCGTTCCTACGAGCAGTACTTC. Protein product: CASSLVLRSYEQYF.

Only a few counts were recorded for this clonotype. The chain uses TRBV29-1 and TRBJ2-7; perhaps TRBD1 as D (5 bases). Trimming took off 4 bases at V and 6 bases at J, with 10 bases between the two ends. CDR1 and CDR2 from the germline V gene are SQVTM and ANQGSEA. The CDR3 is made up of 11 amino acids. The CDR3 protein is CSVVTVGEQYF. The CDR3, as DNA: TGCAGCGTTGTGACAGTTGGCGAGCAGTACTTC.

This clonotype was recorded at least ten times. This rearrangement joins TRBV24-1 to TRBJ2-2, with 11 bases fitting TRBD2. After removal of 4 bases from V and 4 bases from J, the junction contained 4 bases not matched to a gene. CDR3 length: 16 residues. Germline V gene data show CDR1 as KGHDR and CDR2 as SFDVKD. CDR3 in DNA: TGTGCCACCAGTGACCTCGGACTAGCGGGCACCGGGGAGCTGTTTTTT. Translating it yields CATSDLGLAGTGELFF.

The chain employs TRBV2 and TRBJ2-5; D is perhaps TRBD2 (6 bases). The V end was cut by 4 bases, the J end by 1 base, with 7 bases between. The CDR3 is 13 amino acids. Germline V gene data show CDR1 as SNHLY and CDR2 as FYNNEI. This chain's CDR3 is CASSVSGQETQYF. In DNA, the CDR3 is TGTGCCAGCAGTGTTAGCGGCCAAGAGACCCAGTACTTC.

This clonotype was found a few times. The gene calls are TRBV18 and TRBJ2-5; 8 positions match TRBD1. J was trimmed by 1 base and V by 2 bases; bases with no gene match: 6. CDR1 is KGHSH, CDR2 LQKENI, per germline. CDR3 length equals 16 residues. The CDR3 nucleotides read TGTGCCAGCTCACCAGGGGACAGGACCTTCCAAGAGACCCAGTACTTC. It codes for CASSPGDRTFQETQYF.

This clonotype was recorded a few times. The chain links TRBV28 to TRBJ2-7, with D possibly being TRBD2 (6 bases). V lost 7 bases and J 13 bases, leaving 23 bases between the germline ends. This CDR3 spans 13 amino acids. Per germline, CDR1 MDHEN and CDR2 SYDVKM. CDR3 nucleotide sequence: TGTGCCAGCAAGGAAGGCGGGGAGGAAATTAATTACTTC. Its protein is CASKEGGEEINYF.

Many counts were recorded for this clonotype. V is TRBV28 and J is TRBJ2-3, with D perhaps matching TRBD2 (6 bases). This CDR3 has 13 residues. The V end was cut by 5 bases, the J end by 3 bases, with 9 bases between. Germline V lookup: CDR1 MDHEN, CDR2 SYDVKM. CDR3 residues: CASSTSLTDTQYF. As DNA, the CDR3 is TGTGCCAGCAGTACTAGCCTGACAGATACGCAGTATTTT.

This clonotype was seen only once. Germline and junction disagree at one end, which may indicate a read error. The rearrangement links TRBV7-9 to TRBJ1-2, with TRBD1 identical over 9 bases. CDR3 length equals 14 residues. Germline V CDR1 and CDR2: SEHNR, FQNEAQ (reference sequence). CDR3 amino acids: CASSPGQGSYDYTF. The CDR3 DNA follows: TGTGCCAGCAGCCCAGGACAGGGGAGCTATGACTACACCTTC.

This clonotype was seen ten or more times. The gene calls are TRBV7-2 and TRBJ1-6; D is undetermined. Germline V gene data show CDR1 as SGHTA and CDR2 as FQGNSA. V shed 3 bases and J shed 6 bases, with 12 bases lying between them. The CDR3 loop spans 15 amino acids. CDR3 sequence (DNA): TGTGCCAGCAGCTTGCTCGGGAGGCGTAATTCACCCCTCCACTTT. The encoded protein is CASSLLGRRNSPLHF.

The V call is TRBV12-3 or TRBV12-4, the J call TRBJ2-5; D might be TRBD1 or TRBD2, each matching 5 bases. Trimming shortened V by 6 bases and J by 1 base, and 24 bases separated the two germline ends. The CDR3 is 18 residues long. In DNA form, the CDR3 reads TGTGCCAGCAGCCCGTCTCGGGGCAGGCTATTCTCCCAAGAGACCCAGTACTTC. As protein: CASSPSRGRLFSQETQYF.

This clonotype showed up just once. The chain joins TRBV12-3 or TRBV12-4 to TRBJ1-3, with D uncertain. CDR3 length: 12 amino acids. With 3 bases removed from V and 9 bases from J, the gap between germline ends came to 9 bases. Here the CDR3 DNA reads TGTGCCAGCAGTTTTGTGGGTACCACCATATATTTT. It is translated as CASSFVGTTIYF.

This clonotype was picked up one time. The chain employs TRBV5-1 and TRBJ1-5, with no clear D. This CDR3 region has 10 residues. The V end lost 5 bases, the J end lost 5 bases, and 2 bases lay between the germline ends. Germline V lookup: CDR1 SGHRS, CDR2 YFSETQ. The CDR3 DNA follows: TGCGCCAGCAGTGATCAGCCCCAGCATTTT. Translated: CASSDQPQHF.

This clonotype was counted a few times. The V call is TRBV5-6, the J call TRBJ2-4; D perhaps matches TRBD2 (6 bases). The germline V and J ends were trimmed by 4 bases and 6 bases, with 20 bases remaining between them. Per germline, CDR1 SGHDT and CDR2 YYEEEE. This CDR3 contains 16 residues. In DNA form, the CDR3 reads TGTGCCAGCAGCGGTACTACTAGCCGAGCATCAAACATTCAGTACTTC. Its protein is CASSGTTSRASNIQYF.

This clonotype was seen at least ten times. V usage is TRBV6-2 or TRBV6-3 and J usage is TRBJ2-3; D is undetermined. Germline loops: CDR1 MNHEY, CDR2 SVGEGT. The V end lost 0 bases, the J end lost 2 bases, and 6 bases lay between the germline ends. This CDR3 is 14 amino acids long. For the CDR3, the DNA is TGTGCCAGCAGTTACTCAAGGGCCACAGATACGCAGTATTTT. It encodes CASSYSRATDTQYF.

This clonotype has ten or more counts. The chain joins TRBV7-2 to TRBJ2-5; D is unresolved. Between the trimmed V and J ends, which lost 3 bases and 1 base, there was a span of 9 bases. The CDR3 is made up of 14 amino acids. Germline V CDR1 and CDR2: SGHTA, FQGNSA. CDR3 amino acids: CASSFQSTQETQYF. CDR3 in DNA: TGTGCCAGCAGCTTCCAATCGACCCAAGAGACCCAGTACTTC.

The rearrangement joins TRBV28 to TRBJ1-1; D is unclear. Trimming left V 6 bases short and J 0 bases short, with 11 bases between. Germline CDR1 is MDHEN and CDR2 is SYDVKM. The CDR3 loop spans 14 amino acids. The CDR3 is CASSRWNLNTEAFF. In DNA form, the CDR3 reads TGTGCCAGCAGCCGGTGGAATCTGAACACTGAAGCTTTCTTT.

This clonotype was seen more than once but under ten times. The chain uses TRBV4-2 and TRBJ2-7, with TRBD1 identical over 8 bases. V was pared by 1 base and J by 0 bases, with 8 bases of the junction left unmatched. CDR3 length: 17 amino acids. In germline, CDR1 is LGHNA, CDR2 YNFKEQ. The CDR3 region is CASSQGPTGGSSYEQYF. CDR3 DNA sequence: TGTGCCAGCAGCCAAGGCCCAACAGGGGGGAGCTCCTACGAGCAGTACTTC.

This clonotype was seen at least ten times. The chain has TRBV7-2 and TRBJ1-1, with 9 positions matching TRBD1. The CDR3 is 15 amino acids. With V trimmed by 4 bases and J by 4 bases, 7 bases remained unmatched. Germline assignment: CDR1 SGHTA and CDR2 FQGNSA. CDR3 amino acids: CASSYGTGMSTEAFF. The DNA of the CDR3 is TGTGCCAGCAGCTACGGGACAGGGATGAGCACTGAAGCTTTCTTT. Drawing the rest from reference TRBV7-2 and TRBJ1-1, the complete variable domain is GAGVSQSPSNKVTEKGKDVELRCDPISGHTALYWYRQSLGQGLEFLIYFQGNSAPDKSGLPSDRFSAERTGGSVSTLTIQRTQQEDSAVYLCASSYGTGMSTEAFFGQGTRLTVV.

This clonotype was detected only a few times. The chain joins TRBV10-3 to TRBJ2-3; the D gene is possibly TRBD1 (5 bases). The germline CDR1 and CDR2 sequences are ENHRY and SYGVKD. The CDR3 runs 14 residues. V shed 7 bases and J shed 2 bases, with 13 bases lying between them. The CDR3 DNA reads as TGTGCCATCAAAGAAAGACAGAACACAGATACGCAGTATTTT. Translating gives CAIKERQNTDTQYF.

The table lists this clonotype with a few counts. The chain uses TRBV7-2 and TRBJ2-1; 10 bases agree with TRBD2. The CDR3 has 16 amino acids. Germline CDR1 reads SGHTA; CDR2 reads FQGNSA. V lost 4 bases and J lost 8; bases outside the gene matches: 11. This CDR3 is CASSSGSGGVLDEQFF. The CDR3 DNA reads TGTGCCAGCAGCTCGGGAAGCGGGGGGGTCTTAGATGAGCAGTTCTTC.

This clonotype has a handful of counts. The V and J genes are TRBV6-2 or TRBV6-3 and TRBJ2-7; D remains ambiguous. The CDR3 is 14 residues long. CDR1 and CDR2 from the germline V gene are MNHEY and SVGEGT. The germline V and J ends were trimmed by 7 bases and 4 bases, with 17 bases remaining between them. The CDR3 DNA sequence: TGTGCCAGCACCAAACCCCTACGCCCTTACGAGCAGTACTTC. Protein product: CASTKPLRPYEQYF.

This clonotype occurred many times. The rearrangement uses TRBV11-2 and TRBJ2-1; 11 nucleotides match TRBD2. V trimming: 1 base; J trimming: 5 bases; junction bases outside the gene matches: 1. The CDR3 is 15 amino acids. The V gene's germline CDR1 is SGHAT and CDR2 FQNNGV. CDR3 region: CASSLVAGGDNEQFF. CDR3 nucleotides: TGTGCCAGCAGCTTAGTAGCGGGAGGGGACAATGAGCAGTTCTTC.